Below are 18 T cell receptor beta chains sequenced from a single sample in a study of PD-1 blockade in mismatch repair-deficient tumors. Using immunoSEQ multiplex PCR, the repertoire was profiled, and TCRdb retains in-frame clones only, with some absent. The table has roughly 80,000 clones, more than 65% seen once; the top ten hold around 2.7%. The sample in question was peripheral blood, obtained 12 weeks after starting pembrolizumab. These receptors were obtained from an adult with mismatch repair-deficient cancer.

The chain uses TRBV7-2 and TRBJ2-7, with D perhaps TRBD2 (6 bases). This CDR3 has 14 residues. Trimming removed 3 bases at V and 4 bases at J, with 13 bases between. The germline V gene has CDR1 SGHTA and CDR2 FQGNSA. The CDR3 coding sequence is TGTGCCAGCAGCTTGGGGGGAGTTGTTTACGAGCAGTACTTC. Amino acids: CASSLGGVVYEQYF.

The CDR3 coding sequence is TGCGCCAGCAGCTTGGACTTCCAAGAGACCCAGTACTTC. It encodes CASSLDFQETQYF. The V gene is TRBV5-1, the J gene TRBJ2-5; D gene ambiguous. Trimming shortened V by 0 bases and J by 1 base, and 4 bases separated the two germline ends. Per germline, CDR1 SGHRS and CDR2 YFSETQ. CDR3 size: 13 residues.

This chain links TRBV5-6 with TRBJ1-4; possible D gene TRBD1, 6 bases. The CDR3 contains 14 residues. CDR1 SGHDT and CDR2 YYEEEE come from the germline V gene. Trimming took off 5 bases at V and 7 bases at J, with 15 bases between the two ends. For the CDR3, the DNA is TGTGCCAGCAGTACAGGGCTGGAAGGTGAAAAACTGTTTTTT. Its translation is CASSTGLEGEKLFF. Based on the CDR3 plus reference TRBV5-6 and TRBJ1-4, the full variable domain is DAGVTQSPTHLIKTRGQQVTLRCSPKSGHDTVSWYQQALGQGPQFIFQYYEEEERQRGNFPDRFSGHQFPNYSSELNVNALLLGDSALYLCASSTGLEGEKLFFGSGTQLSVL.

The gene calls are TRBV5-1 and TRBJ1-6; D gene ambiguous. This CDR3 region has 15 residues. V lost 4 bases and J lost 6, with 14 bases in between. Per germline, CDR1 SGHRS and CDR2 YFSETQ. CDR3 bases: TGCGCCAGCAGCGTCCCAGAGAGAGTTAATTCACCCCTCCACTTT. It yields the protein CASSVPERVNSPLHF.

The chain uses TRBV4-1 and TRBJ2-7; D call uncertain. This CDR3 is built from 14 residues. The V gene lost 0 bases and the J gene lost 6 bases, with 12 bases spanning the gap. Per the germline V gene, CDR1 is MGHRA and CDR2 is YSYEKL. The CDR3 here is CASSQEVVVGEQYF. Here the CDR3 DNA reads TGCGCCAGCAGCCAAGAGGTGGTTGTGGGCGAGCAGTACTTC.

The chain uses TRBV7-2 and TRBJ2-7, with TRBD2 as a possible D gene (6 bases). V lost 2 bases and J 2 bases, leaving 13 bases between the germline ends. The CDR3 extends over 15 amino acids. Germline CDR1 and CDR2: SGHTA and FQGNSA. The chain's CDR3 is CASSLMVAAPYEQYF. CDR3 bases: TGTGCCAGCAGCTTAATGGTAGCGGCACCCTACGAGCAGTACTTC. The full variable domain, with the rest looked up from reference TRBV7-2 and TRBJ2-7, is GAGVSQSPSNKVTEKGKDVELRCDPISGHTALYWYRQSLGQGLEFLIYFQGNSAPDKSGLPSDRFSAERTGGSVSTLTIQRTQQEDSAVYLCASSLMVAAPYEQYFGPGTRLTVT.

This clone has only a few counts. The gene calls are TRBV4-3 and TRBJ2-5; TRBD2 is a possible D gene (5 bases). The CDR3 is made up of 14 amino acids. CDR1 is LGHNA and CDR2 is YSLEER in the germline V gene. Trimming took off 0 bases at V and 3 bases at J, with 8 bases between the two ends. CDR3 in DNA: TGCGCCAGCAGCCAAGATACTAGTAAAGAGACCCAGTACTTC. This encodes CASSQDTSKETQYF.

The gene calls are TRBV5-1 and TRBJ2-1; 8 nucleotides line up with TRBD2. Unmatched junction bases numbered 10, after V lost 5 bases and J lost 6 bases. The CDR3 consists of 15 residues. Germline V gives CDR1 SGHRS, CDR2 YFSETQ. CDR3 in amino acids: CASSAGTSISNEQFF. Here the CDR3 DNA reads TGCGCCAGCAGTGCCGGGACTAGTATTTCCAATGAGCAGTTCTTC.

This rearrangement joins TRBV2 to TRBJ2-3; 7 bases map to TRBD2. The CDR3 sequence is 14 residues long. V was clipped by 8 bases and J by 0 bases; unmatched bases: 5. Germline CDR1 and CDR2: SNHLY and FYNNEI. As DNA, the CDR3 is TGTGCCAGCGAAACTAGCGTCAGCACAGATACGCAGTATTTT. This sequence encodes CASETSVSTDTQYF. Supplemented by reference TRBV2 and TRBJ2-3, the full variable domain reads EPEVTQTPSHQVTQMGQEVILRCVPISNHLYFYWYRQILGQKVEFLVSFYNNEISEKSEIFDDQFSVERPDGSNFTLKIRSTKLEDSAMYFCASETSVSTDTQYFGPGTRLTVL.

This sequence joins TRBV19 and TRBJ2-1; 8 bases are a match to TRBD1. The J segment lost 9 bases and the V segment lost 3 bases, leaving 7 bases of the junction unmatched. This CDR3 has 14 residues. Germline-derived CDR1 and CDR2 are LNHDA and SQIVND (reference sequence). CDR3 coding DNA: TGTGCCAGTAGTATTTGTGCAGGGGGCTGTGAGCAGTTCTTC. This gives the protein CASSICAGGCEQFF.

The chain uses TRBV5-3 and TRBJ1-1, with D possibly TRBD1 on 5 matching bases. TRBV5-3 is reported as an ORF; its role is uncertain. The V end lost 2 bases, the J end lost 1 base, and 12 bases lay between the germline ends. This CDR3 contains 15 residues. The CDR3 region has the DNA TGTGCCAGAAGCTTTCCGGGACTAACGAACACTGAAGCTTTCTTT. The encoded protein is CARSFPGLTNTEAFF.

This clone appeared a few times. The chain couples TRBV7-6 to TRBJ1-1; no firm D call. Germline V lookup: CDR1 SGHVS, CDR2 FNYEAQ. Trimming took 4 bases from V and 2 from J, leaving 8 bases between them. The CDR3 loop spans 13 amino acids. The CDR3 DNA is TGTGCCAGCAGCTCGGACGTCAACACTGAAGCTTTCTTT. As protein: CASSSDVNTEAFF. The full variable domain, its missing parts supplied by reference TRBV7-6 and TRBJ1-1, is GAGVSQSPRYKVTKRGQDVALRCDPISGHVSLYWYRQALGQGPEFLTYFNYEAQQDKSGLPNDRFSAERPEGSISTLTIQRTEQRDSAMYRCASSSDVNTEAFFGQGTRLTVV.

The genes are TRBV7-9 and TRBJ2-5, with 8 bases that match TRBD2. The CDR3 has 17 amino acids. Unmatched junction bases numbered 8, after V lost 1 base and J lost 1 base. Germline values: CDR1 SEHNR, CDR2 FQNEAQ (reference sequence). The CDR3 spells CASSLGAGGRIQETQYF. In DNA, the CDR3 is TGTGCCAGCAGCTTAGGGGCGGGGGGCCGAATCCAAGAGACCCAGTACTTC.

The chain links TRBV5-1 to TRBJ1-3; 8 nucleotides line up with TRBD1. The CDR3 spans 17 residues. Per the germline V gene, CDR1 is SGHRS and CDR2 is YFSETQ. Losses at the gene ends were 4 bases for V and 2 bases for J; bases not matched to a gene: 11. CDR3 protein: CASSPRPLDRAGNTIYF. CDR3 DNA: TGCGCCAGCAGCCCAAGACCTTTGGACAGGGCTGGAAACACCATATATTTT.

This chain links TRBV30 with TRBJ2-3; 8 bases fit TRBD2. This CDR3 has 14 amino acids. CDR1 is GTSNPN and CDR2 is SVGIG in the germline V gene (reference sequence). Trimming took 2 bases from V and 1 from J; bases not matched to a gene: 2. CDR3 loop: CAWSTGGGTDTQYF. CDR3 coding DNA: TGTGCCTGGAGTACGGGAGGGGGCACAGATACGCAGTATTTT.

The V gene is TRBV7-2, the J gene TRBJ2-5; D gene unclear. In germline, CDR1 is SGHTA, CDR2 FQGNSA. This CDR3 spans 15 amino acids. Trimming left V 0 bases short and J 5 bases short, with 13 bases between. CDR3 in amino acids: CASSLALITGETQYF. The CDR3 DNA is TGTGCCAGCAGCTTAGCTCTAATCACTGGGGAGACCCAGTACTTC.

The chain has TRBV19 and TRBJ1-2; D unclear. CDR1 is LNHDA and CDR2 is SQIVND in the germline V gene (reference sequence). Between the trimmed V and J ends, which lost 5 bases and 7 bases, there was a span of 11 bases. The CDR3 contains 12 residues. The CDR3 DNA follows: TGTGCCAGTAGTTCTGGACTAGTTGGCTACACCTTC. This encodes CASSSGLVGYTF.

The CDR3 DNA reads TGTGCCAGCAGCGTAGGTAACTTGGGGGGCCGCAACACTGAAGCTTTCTTT. The encoded protein is CASSVGNLGGRNTEAFF. The chain joins TRBV9 to TRBJ1-1; a possible D gene is TRBD1 (6 bases). This CDR3 spans 17 amino acids. In germline, CDR1 is SGDLS, CDR2 YYNGEE. V was clipped by 0 bases and J by 2 bases, with 17 bases between them.